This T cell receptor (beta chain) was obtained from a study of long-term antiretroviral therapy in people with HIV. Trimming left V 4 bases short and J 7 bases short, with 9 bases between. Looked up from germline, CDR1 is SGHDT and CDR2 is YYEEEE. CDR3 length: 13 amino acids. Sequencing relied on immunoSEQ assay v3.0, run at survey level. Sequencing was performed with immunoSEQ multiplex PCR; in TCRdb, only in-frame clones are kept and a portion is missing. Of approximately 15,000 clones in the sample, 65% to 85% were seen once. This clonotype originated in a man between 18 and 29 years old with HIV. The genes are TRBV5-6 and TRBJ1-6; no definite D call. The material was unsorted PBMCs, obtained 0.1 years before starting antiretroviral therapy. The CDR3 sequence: CASSHKSNSPLHF. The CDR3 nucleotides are TGTGCCAGCAGCCACAAGTCCAATTCACCCCTCCACTTT.